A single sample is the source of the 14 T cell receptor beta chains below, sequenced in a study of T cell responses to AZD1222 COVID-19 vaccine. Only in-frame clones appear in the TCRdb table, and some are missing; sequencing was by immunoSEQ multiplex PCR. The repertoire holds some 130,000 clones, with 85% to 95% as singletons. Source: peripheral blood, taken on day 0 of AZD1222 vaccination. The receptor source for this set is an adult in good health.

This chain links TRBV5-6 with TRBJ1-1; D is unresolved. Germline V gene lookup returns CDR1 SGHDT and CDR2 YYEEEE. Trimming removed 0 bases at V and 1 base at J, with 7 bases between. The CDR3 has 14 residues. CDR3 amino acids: CASSLDLGNTEAFF. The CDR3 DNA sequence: TGTGCCAGCAGCTTGGATCTCGGGAACACTGAAGCTTTCTTT.

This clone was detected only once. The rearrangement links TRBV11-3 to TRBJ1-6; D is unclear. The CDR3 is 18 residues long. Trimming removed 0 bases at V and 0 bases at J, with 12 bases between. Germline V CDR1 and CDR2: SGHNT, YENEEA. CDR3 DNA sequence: TGTGCCAGCAGCTTAGAGGAGGGTTCCAGCTCCTATAATTCACCCCTCCACTTT. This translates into CASSLEEGSSSYNSPLHF.

CDR3 sequence reads: CASSLTAGREKLFF. The CDR3 coding sequence is TGCGCCAGCAGCTTGACGGCAGGGAGGGAAAAACTGTTTTTT. The V gene is TRBV5-1, the J gene TRBJ1-4; D is perhaps TRBD1 (5 bases). The CDR3 extends over 14 amino acids. Germline-derived CDR1 and CDR2 are SGHRS and YFSETQ. The ends were cut back, 1 base at V and 8 bases at J, with 12 bases in the middle.

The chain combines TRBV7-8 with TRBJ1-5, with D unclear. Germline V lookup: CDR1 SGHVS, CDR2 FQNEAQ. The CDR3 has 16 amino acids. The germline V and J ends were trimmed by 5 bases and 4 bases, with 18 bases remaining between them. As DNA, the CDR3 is TGTGCCAGCAGCCCACCCCCTGTGAAGGCAAATCAGCCCCAGCATTTT. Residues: CASSPPPVKANQPQHF.

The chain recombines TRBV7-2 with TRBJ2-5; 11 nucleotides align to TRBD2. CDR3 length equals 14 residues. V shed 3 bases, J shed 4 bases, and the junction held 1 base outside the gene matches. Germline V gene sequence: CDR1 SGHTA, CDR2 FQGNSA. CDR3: CASSFSGGAETQYF. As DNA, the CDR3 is TGTGCCAGCAGCTTTAGCGGGGGGGCAGAGACCCAGTACTTC.

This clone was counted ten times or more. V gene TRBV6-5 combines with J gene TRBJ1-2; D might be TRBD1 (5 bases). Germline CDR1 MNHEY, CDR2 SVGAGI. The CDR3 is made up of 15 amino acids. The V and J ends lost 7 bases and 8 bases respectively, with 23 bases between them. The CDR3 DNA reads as TGTGCCAGCACTGCCGATTCCGGGGGGGTGAACGGCTACACCTTC. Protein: CASTADSGGVNGYTF.

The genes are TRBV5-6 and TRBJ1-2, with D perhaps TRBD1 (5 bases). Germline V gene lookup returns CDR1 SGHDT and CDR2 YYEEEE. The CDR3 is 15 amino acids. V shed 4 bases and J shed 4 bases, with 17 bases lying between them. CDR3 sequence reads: CASSLEGTMSYGYTF. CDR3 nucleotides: TGTGCCAGCAGCCTGGAAGGGACGATGAGCTATGGCTACACCTTC.

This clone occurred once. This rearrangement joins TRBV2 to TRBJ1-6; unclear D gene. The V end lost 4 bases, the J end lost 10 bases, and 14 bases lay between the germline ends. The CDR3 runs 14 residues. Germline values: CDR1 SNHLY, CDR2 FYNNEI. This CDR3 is CASSARTLVSPLHF. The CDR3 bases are TGTGCCAGCAGTGCCCGGACCTTAGTATCACCCCTCCACTTT. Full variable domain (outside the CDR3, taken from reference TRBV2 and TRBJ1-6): EPEVTQTPSHQVTQMGQEVILRCVPISNHLYFYWYRQILGQKVEFLVSFYNNEISEKSEIFDDQFSVERPDGSNFTLKIRSTKLEDSAMYFCASSARTLVSPLHFGNGTRLTVT.

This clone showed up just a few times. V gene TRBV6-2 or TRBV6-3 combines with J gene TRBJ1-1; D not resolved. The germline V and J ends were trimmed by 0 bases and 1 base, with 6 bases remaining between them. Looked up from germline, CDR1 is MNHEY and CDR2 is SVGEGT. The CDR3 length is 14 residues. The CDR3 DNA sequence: TGTGCCAGCAGTTACTCGGAACAGAACACTGAAGCTTTCTTT. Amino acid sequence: CASSYSEQNTEAFF.

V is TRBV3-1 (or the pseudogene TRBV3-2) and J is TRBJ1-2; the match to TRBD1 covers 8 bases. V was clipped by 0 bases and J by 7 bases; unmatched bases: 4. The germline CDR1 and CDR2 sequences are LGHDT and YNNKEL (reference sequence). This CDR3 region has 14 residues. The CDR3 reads CASSQEDRAPGYTF. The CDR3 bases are TGTGCCAGCAGCCAAGAGGACAGGGCTCCTGGCTACACCTTC.

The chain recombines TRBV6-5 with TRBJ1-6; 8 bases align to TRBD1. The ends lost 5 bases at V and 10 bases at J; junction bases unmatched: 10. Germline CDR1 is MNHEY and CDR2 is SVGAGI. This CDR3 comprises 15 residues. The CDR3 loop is CASSPTDRVRSPLHF. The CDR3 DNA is TGTGCCAGCAGTCCGACGGACAGGGTACGCTCACCCCTCCACTTT.

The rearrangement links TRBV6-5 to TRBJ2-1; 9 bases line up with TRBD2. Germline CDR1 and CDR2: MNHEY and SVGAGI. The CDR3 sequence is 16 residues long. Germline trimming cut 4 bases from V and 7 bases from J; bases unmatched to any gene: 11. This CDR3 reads CASSSRQAGGWNEQFF. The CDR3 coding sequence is TGTGCCAGCAGTTCCCGACAAGCGGGGGGTTGGAATGAGCAGTTCTTC.

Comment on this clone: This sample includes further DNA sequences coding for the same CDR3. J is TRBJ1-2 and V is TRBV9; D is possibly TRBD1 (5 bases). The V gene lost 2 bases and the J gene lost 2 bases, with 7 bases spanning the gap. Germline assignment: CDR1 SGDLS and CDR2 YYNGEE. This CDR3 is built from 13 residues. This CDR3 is CASSVGGNYGYTF. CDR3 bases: TGTGCCAGCAGCGTCGGGGGAAACTATGGCTACACCTTC. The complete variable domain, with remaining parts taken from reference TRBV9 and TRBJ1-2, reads DSGVTQTPKHLITATGQRVTLRCSPRSGDLSVYWYQQSLDQGLQFLIQYYNGEERAKGNILERFSAQQFPDLHSELNLSSLELGDSALYFCASSVGGNYGYTFGSGTRLTVV.

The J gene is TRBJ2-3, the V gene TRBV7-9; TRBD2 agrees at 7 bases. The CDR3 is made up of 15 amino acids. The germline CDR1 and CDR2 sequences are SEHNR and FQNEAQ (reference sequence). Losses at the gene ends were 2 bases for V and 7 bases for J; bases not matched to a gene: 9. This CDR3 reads CASSLRQRGRNTQYF. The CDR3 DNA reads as TGTGCCAGCAGCTTACGGCAGCGGGGTCGAAATACGCAGTATTTT.